This T cell receptor (beta chain) was sequenced for a study of blood T cells in healthy people across ages. Whole-study context: Using template switching, researchers captured about one barcoded beta molecule for each two T cells. Notes on the study in general: Higher diversity and more naive CD4+ cells were features of long-lived donors, compared to aged donors. Leaving the PBMCs unsorted stopped any conclusive comparison of naive versus antigen-experienced cells.

Each donor was a healthy Caucasian individual from Russia, aged roughly 6 to 90. For this clonotype: Its antigen is as yet unknown.

Germline CDR1 is KGHSH and CDR2 is LQKENI. Trimming at V came to 2 bases and at J to 6 bases, leaving 8 bases not matched to a gene. The length of the CDR3 is 16 residues. The second PCR ran 7 to 11 cycles with a sample-barcoded 5' primer and J-beta primers. TCRdb processed the 5' RACE reads anew with MiXCR; each CDR3 protein has one entry. The table has 950,000 to 1,200,000 distinct CDR3 sequences, 30% to 40% seen once. The rearrangement joins TRBV18 to TRBJ2-4; TRBD1 matches 9 bases. Sequenced input: blood. The TCR comes from a man aged 18 to 35 in good health. The CDR3 region has the DNA TGTGCCAGCTCACCAACGGGACAGGGTGACGGAAACATTCAGTACTTC. This sequence encodes CASSPTGQGDGNIQYF.